This T cell receptor (beta chain) stems from a study of blood T cell repertoires in COVID-19. TCRdb's table, derived via immunoSEQ multiplex PCR, lists solely in-frame clones and lacks some. The sample consists of 200,000 to 300,000 clones, 85% to 90% of them appearing once. V dropped 2 bases and J dropped 5 bases, with 20 bases sitting between them. The CDR3 loop spans 17 amino acids. CDR1 is SGHRS, CDR2 YFSETQ, per germline. The rearrangement links TRBV5-1 to TRBJ2-1, with D possibly matching TRBD1 (6 bases). The source of this sequence is an older woman with COVID-19, enrolled during active disease. Sample: peripheral blood. This chain's CDR3 is CASSLRTDPILNNEQFF. The CDR3 DNA reads as TGCGCCAGCAGCTTAAGGACAGATCCCATCTTAAACAATGAGCAGTTCTTC. The entire variable domain, with the rest obtained from reference TRBV5-1 and TRBJ2-1, is as follows: KAGVTQTPRYLIKTRGQQVTLSCSPISGHRSVSWYQQTPGQGLQFLFEYFSETQRNKGNFPGRFSGRQFSNSRSEMNVSTLELGDSALYLCASSLRTDPILNNEQFFGPGTRLTVL.